Below, 17 T cell receptor beta chains from the same sample are listed, as sequenced in a study of OX40 agonist ivuxolimab in advanced cancers. The library was prepared using the immunoSEQ multiplex PCR assay. TCRdb provides this immuneACCESS table in a form limited to in-frame rearrangements. Some clones are lacking; in checked studies, under half of them reflect an unresolved V gene, and why the rest are absent is not known. This sample comprises over 60,000 clones, 85% of them detected only once. The ten largest clones take up approximately 3.8% of the sample. Sequences were derived from CD4+ or CD8+ T cells sorted from blood, sampled in a trial of the OX40 agonist ivuxolimab. All receptors derive from an adult with an advanced solid tumor such as melanoma, head and neck, liver or kidney cancer.

The chain combines TRBV9 with TRBJ2-2; D may be TRBD1 (5 bases). This CDR3 has 15 residues. Germline V gene sequence: CDR1 SGDLS, CDR2 YYNGEE. Trimming stripped 4 bases from V and 5 bases from J, with 15 bases between. The CDR3 region is CASSTTAPGTGELFF. CDR3 coding DNA: TGTGCCAGCAGCACAACAGCCCCAGGGACCGGGGAGCTGTTTTTT.

The chain joins TRBV2 to TRBJ2-4, with no clear D. This CDR3 spans 14 amino acids. Germline CDR1 and CDR2: SNHLY and FYNNEI. The V end was cut by 7 bases, the J end by 3 bases, with 13 bases between. In DNA, the CDR3 is TGTGCCAGCAACATACCATCTGTCAAAAACATTCAGTACTTC. Protein sequence: CASNIPSVKNIQYF.

This clone was seen a few times. This sequence joins TRBV7-9 and TRBJ2-1; 9 bases line up with TRBD1. CDR3 length: 15 residues. V trimming: 5 bases; J trimming: 13 bases; junction bases outside the gene matches: 15. Germline V gene lookup returns CDR1 SEHNR and CDR2 FQNEAQ (reference sequence). CDR3 region: CASSPGQGTSYFQFF. The CDR3 coding sequence is TGTGCCAGCAGCCCCGGACAGGGGACCTCTTATTTTCAGTTCTTC.

V and J are TRBV7-6 and TRBJ2-1, with D possibly TRBD1 on 7 matching bases. Trimming removed 1 base at V and 2 bases at J, with 15 bases between. The CDR3 length is 17 residues. Germline assignment: CDR1 SGHVS and CDR2 FNYEAQ. CDR3 nucleotide sequence: TGTGCCAGCAGCTTAGGCCGACAGGGACTTACCTACAATGAGCAGTTCTTC. Translated, it gives CASSLGRQGLTYNEQFF.

This rearrangement joins TRBV18 to TRBJ2-1, with 12 bases lining up with TRBD2. J lost 8 bases, V lost 2 bases, and 13 bases had no gene match. The CDR3 contains 18 residues. Germline loops: CDR1 KGHSH, CDR2 LQKENI. CDR3 in amino acids: CASSPFFGGTSGYHEQFF. In nucleotides, the CDR3 is TGTGCCAGCTCACCATTTTTTGGCGGGACTAGCGGGTACCATGAGCAGTTCTTC.

The chain has TRBV7-9 and TRBJ2-5; possible D gene TRBD2, 5 bases. The germline CDR1 and CDR2 sequences are SEHNR and FQNEAQ (reference sequence). Trimming shortened V by 5 bases and J by 4 bases, and 14 bases separated the two germline ends. This CDR3 has 14 amino acids. The CDR3 here is CASSPTGVGETQYF. The CDR3 nucleotides are TGTGCCAGCAGCCCTACCGGGGTGGGAGAGACCCAGTACTTC.

The chain combines TRBV5-8 with TRBJ2-3; 7 bases agree with TRBD2. The CDR3 consists of 15 residues. The trim removed 4 bases at V and 1 base at J, leaving 6 bases unmatched. The germline CDR1 and CDR2 sequences are SGHTS and YDEGEE. The CDR3 sequence is CASSLLAIGTDTQYF. CDR3 DNA: TGTGCCAGCAGCCTACTAGCGATTGGCACAGATACGCAGTATTTT.

The CDR3 reads CASSLDAGDEQYF. The DNA for the CDR3 is TGTGCCAGCAGCTTAGACGCGGGCGACGAGCAGTACTTC. This chain uses TRBV7-9 with TRBJ2-7, with D possibly matching TRBD2 (5 bases). The length of the CDR3 is 13 residues. The V end lost 1 base, the J end lost 5 bases, and 9 bases lay between the germline ends. The germline V gene has CDR1 SEHNR and CDR2 FQNEAQ (reference sequence). The whole variable domain, filled in from reference TRBV7-9 and TRBJ2-7, reads DTGVSQNPRHKITKRGQNVTFRCDPISEHNRLYWYRQTLGQGPEFLTYFQNEAQLEKSRLLSDRFSAERPKGSFSTLEIQRTEQGDSAMYLCASSLDAGDEQYFGPGTRLTVT.

This clone was detected once. J is TRBJ1-5 and V is TRBV21-1. TRBV21-1 is listed as a pseudogene. This CDR3 comprises 13 residues. The DNA for the CDR3 is TGTGCCAGCAGTTTCGGGCCCAATCAGCCCCAGCATTTT. Protein sequence: CASSFGPNQPQHF.

This chain joins TRBV4-3 and TRBJ1-5; D ambiguous. The CDR3 has 13 amino acids. The V end lost 4 bases, the J end lost 6 bases, and 10 bases lay between the germline ends. Germline V gene lookup returns CDR1 LGHNA and CDR2 YSLEER. Here the CDR3 reads CASSPRVGQPQHF. The CDR3, as DNA: TGCGCCAGCAGCCCGAGGGTTGGTCAGCCCCAGCATTTT.

This clone came up a few times. The V call is TRBV4-2, the J call TRBJ1-6; unclear D gene. Germline assignment: CDR1 LGHNA and CDR2 YNFKEQ. CDR3 length: 16 residues. V lost 4 bases to trimming and J lost 7 bases, with 17 bases between them. The CDR3 sequence is CASSPEELRQNSPLHF. The DNA of the CDR3 is TGTGCCAGCAGCCCAGAAGAATTGAGGCAGAATTCACCCCTCCACTTT.

V is TRBV29-1 and J is TRBJ1-1; TRBD1 might be the D (6 bases). The CDR3 extends over 12 amino acids. V was cut by 6 bases and J by 7 bases, with 15 bases left in between. CDR1 is SQVTM and CDR2 is ANQGSEA in the germline V gene. The CDR3 protein is CSVRTDYLEAFF. DNA for the CDR3: TGCAGCGTGAGGACAGATTACCTTGAAGCTTTCTTT.

The J gene is TRBJ1-1, the V gene TRBV6-6; 10 bases are shared with TRBD1. The CDR3 covers 15 residues. V lost 5 bases to trimming and J lost 5 bases; unmatched junction nucleotides: 8. Per germline, CDR1 MNHNY and CDR2 SVGAGI (reference sequence). In nucleotides, the CDR3 is TGTGCCAGCAGTCCAAGACAGGGGGCGCGGACTGAAGCTTTCTTT. It translates to CASSPRQGARTEAFF.

This clone is deemed medium-sized. The CDR3, as DNA: TGCAGCGTTGTCTCCGATGGGGGGAGCGGCTACACCTTC. It specifies CSVVSDGGSGYTF. The V gene is TRBV29-1, the J gene TRBJ1-2; the D gene is possibly TRBD1 (5 bases). V was clipped by 4 bases and J by 8 bases, with 17 bases between them. The CDR3 has 13 amino acids. Germline V lookup: CDR1 SQVTM, CDR2 ANQGSEA.

V gene TRBV11-3 combines with J gene TRBJ2-3; tentative D call: TRBD2 (6 bases). CDR3 length equals 15 residues. Germline CDR1 SGHNT, CDR2 YENEEA. V was cut by 4 bases and J by 3 bases, with 14 bases left in between. CDR3 region: CASSSRSGRTDTQYF. DNA of the CDR3: TGTGCCAGCAGCTCTAGATCGGGGAGGACAGATACGCAGTATTTT.

V gene TRBV18 combines with J gene TRBJ1-5; 7 bases match TRBD1. V was pared by 3 bases and J by 7 bases, with 6 bases of the junction left unmatched. The CDR3 contains 14 residues. Germline CDR1 reads KGHSH; CDR2 reads LQKENI. Here the CDR3 reads CASSPLTGNQPQHF. The CDR3 nucleotides read TGTGCCAGCTCACCCCTGACAGGGAACCAGCCCCAGCATTTT.

The V and J genes are TRBV18 and TRBJ2-7; no clear D. This CDR3 has 12 amino acids. Germline V CDR1 and CDR2: KGHSH, LQKENI. V was shortened by 3 bases and J by 4 bases, with 7 bases between the two germline ends. DNA for the CDR3: TGTGCCAGCTCACCTGGACCTTACGAGCAGTACTTC. Translated: CASSPGPYEQYF.